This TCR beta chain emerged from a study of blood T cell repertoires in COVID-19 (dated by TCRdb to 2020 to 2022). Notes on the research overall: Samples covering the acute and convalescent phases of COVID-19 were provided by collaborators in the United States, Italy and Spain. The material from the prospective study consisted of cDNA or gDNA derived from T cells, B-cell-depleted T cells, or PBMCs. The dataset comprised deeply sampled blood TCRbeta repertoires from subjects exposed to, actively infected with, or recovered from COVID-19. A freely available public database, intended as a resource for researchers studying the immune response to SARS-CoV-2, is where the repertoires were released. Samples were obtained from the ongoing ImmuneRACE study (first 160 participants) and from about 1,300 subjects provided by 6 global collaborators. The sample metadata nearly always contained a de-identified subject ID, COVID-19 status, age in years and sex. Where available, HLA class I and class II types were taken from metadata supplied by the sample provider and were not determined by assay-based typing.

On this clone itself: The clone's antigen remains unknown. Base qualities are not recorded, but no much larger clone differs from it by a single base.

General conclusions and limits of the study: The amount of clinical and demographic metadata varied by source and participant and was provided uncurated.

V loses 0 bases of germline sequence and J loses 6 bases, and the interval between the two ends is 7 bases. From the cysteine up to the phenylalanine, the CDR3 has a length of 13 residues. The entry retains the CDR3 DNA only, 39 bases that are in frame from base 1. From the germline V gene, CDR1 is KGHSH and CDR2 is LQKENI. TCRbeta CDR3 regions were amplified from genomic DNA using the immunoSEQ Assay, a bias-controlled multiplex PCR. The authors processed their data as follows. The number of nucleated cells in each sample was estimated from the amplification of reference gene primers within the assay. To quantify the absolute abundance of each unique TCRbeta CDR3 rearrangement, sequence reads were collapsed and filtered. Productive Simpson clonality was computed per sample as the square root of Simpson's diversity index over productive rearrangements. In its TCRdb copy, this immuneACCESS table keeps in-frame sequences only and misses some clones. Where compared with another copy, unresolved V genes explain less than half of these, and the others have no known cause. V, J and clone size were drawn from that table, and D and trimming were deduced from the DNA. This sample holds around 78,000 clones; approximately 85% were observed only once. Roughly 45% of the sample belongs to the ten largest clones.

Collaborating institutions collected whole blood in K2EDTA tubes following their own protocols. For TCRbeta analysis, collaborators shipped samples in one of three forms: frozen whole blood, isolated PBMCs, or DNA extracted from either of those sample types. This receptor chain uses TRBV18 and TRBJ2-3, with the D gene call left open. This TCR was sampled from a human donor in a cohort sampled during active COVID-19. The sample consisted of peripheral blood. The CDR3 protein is CASSPPDWDTQYF. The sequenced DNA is TGTGCCAGCTCACCACCTGACTGGGATACGCAGTATTTT.